This T cell receptor (beta chain) was retrieved from a study of beta chain features in type 1 diabetes. All of the isolated RNA was reverse transcribed, so expressed TCRB transcripts were sequenced. Profiling relied on immunoSEQ multiplex PCR, and the TCRdb table lists in-frame clones only, not all of them. This sample carries hundreds of thousands of clones, under 20% of them seen once, and the ten largest clones take 0.02% to 0.025%. Trimming cost V 5 bases and J 0 bases, with 11 bases left between them. Per germline, CDR1 SGHVS and CDR2 FNYEAQ. The CDR3 runs 15 residues. This clone has just a few counts.

Sequenced material: naive CD4+ T cells from blood. This clonotype was sampled from a woman between 18 and 29 years old in good health. The chain couples TRBV7-6 to TRBJ1-3; possible D gene TRBD1, 5 bases. CDR3 nucleotides: TGTGCCAGCAGCCAGACGGGGGGCTCTGGAAACACCATATATTTT. Protein: CASSQTGGSGNTIYF.